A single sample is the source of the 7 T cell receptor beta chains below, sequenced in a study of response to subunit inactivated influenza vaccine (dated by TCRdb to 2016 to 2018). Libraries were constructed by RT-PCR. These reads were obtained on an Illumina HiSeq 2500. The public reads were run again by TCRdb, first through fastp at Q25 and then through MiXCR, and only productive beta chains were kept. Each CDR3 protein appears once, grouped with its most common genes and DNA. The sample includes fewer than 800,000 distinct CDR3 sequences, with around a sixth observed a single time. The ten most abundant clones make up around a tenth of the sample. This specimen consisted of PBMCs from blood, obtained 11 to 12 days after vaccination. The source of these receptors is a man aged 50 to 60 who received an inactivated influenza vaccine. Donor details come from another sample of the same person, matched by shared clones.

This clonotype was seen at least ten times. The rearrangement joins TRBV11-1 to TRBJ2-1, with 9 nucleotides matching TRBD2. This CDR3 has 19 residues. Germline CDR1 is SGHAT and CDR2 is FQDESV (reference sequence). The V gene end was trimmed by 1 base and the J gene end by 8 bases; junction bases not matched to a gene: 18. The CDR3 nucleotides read TGTGCCAGCAGCTTAGAGGCCCTCTCTCGCGGGAGGGCCGGCTATGAGCAGTTCTTC. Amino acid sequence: CASSLEALSRGRAGYEQFF.

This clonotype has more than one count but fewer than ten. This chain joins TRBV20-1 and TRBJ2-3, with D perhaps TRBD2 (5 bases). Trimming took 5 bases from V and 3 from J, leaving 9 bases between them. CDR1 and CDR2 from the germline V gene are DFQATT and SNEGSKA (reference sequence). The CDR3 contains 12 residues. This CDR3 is CSAGLSTDTQYF. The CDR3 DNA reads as TGCAGTGCTGGACTGTCAACAGATACGCAGTATTTT.

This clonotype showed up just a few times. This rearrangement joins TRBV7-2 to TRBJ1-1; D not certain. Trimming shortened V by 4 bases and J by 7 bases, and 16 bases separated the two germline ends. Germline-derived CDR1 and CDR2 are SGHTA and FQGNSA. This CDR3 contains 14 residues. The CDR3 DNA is TGTGCCAGCAGCTACCGAGGAGGGCTTAATGAAGCTTTCTTT. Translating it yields CASSYRGGLNEAFF.

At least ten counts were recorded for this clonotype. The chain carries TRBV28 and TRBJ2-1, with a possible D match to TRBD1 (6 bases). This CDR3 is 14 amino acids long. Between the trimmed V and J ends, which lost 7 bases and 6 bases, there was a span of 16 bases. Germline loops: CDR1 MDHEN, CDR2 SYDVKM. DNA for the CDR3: TGTGCCAGCATGTGGGGGCGTGGGGTCAATGAGCAGTTCTTC. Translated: CASMWGRGVNEQFF.

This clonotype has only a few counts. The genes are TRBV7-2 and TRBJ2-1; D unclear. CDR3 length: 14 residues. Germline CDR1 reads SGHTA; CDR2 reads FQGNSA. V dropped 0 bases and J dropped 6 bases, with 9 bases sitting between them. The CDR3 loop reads CASSLAGVANEQFF. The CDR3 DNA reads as TGTGCCAGCAGCTTAGCTGGCGTCGCCAATGAGCAGTTCTTC.

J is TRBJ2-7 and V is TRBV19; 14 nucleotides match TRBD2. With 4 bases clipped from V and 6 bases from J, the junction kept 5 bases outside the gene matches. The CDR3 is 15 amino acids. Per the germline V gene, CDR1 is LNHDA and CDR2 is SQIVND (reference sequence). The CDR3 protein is CASSTGLAGVGEQYF. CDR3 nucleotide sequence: TGTGCCAGTAGTACGGGACTAGCGGGAGTAGGCGAGCAGTACTTC.

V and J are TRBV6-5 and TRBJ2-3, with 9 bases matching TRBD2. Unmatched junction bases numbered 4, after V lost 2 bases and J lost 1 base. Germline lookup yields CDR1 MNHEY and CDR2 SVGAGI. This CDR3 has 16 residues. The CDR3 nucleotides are TGTGCCAGCAGTTACGGTGCGGGAGGGGGCACAGATACGCAGTATTTT. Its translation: CASSYGAGGGTDTQYF.